The 22 T cell receptor beta chains below come from one sample, sequenced in a study of blood T cell repertoires in COVID-19. This table comes from immunoSEQ multiplex PCR, and its TCRdb copy is limited to in-frame clones, with some not included. Here the sample spans tens of thousands of clones, 85% to 90% being singletons. Specimen: peripheral blood. These receptors all come from a human donor in a cohort sampled during active COVID-19.

The chain uses TRBV10-3 and TRBJ2-7, with 12 bases matching TRBD2. The germline CDR1 and CDR2 sequences are ENHRY and SYGVKD. The junction had 9 bases not matched to a gene; V was cut back by 6 bases and J by 3 bases. The length of the CDR3 is 16 residues. Here the CDR3 DNA reads TGTGCCATCAGCTATCTAGCGGGAGGGAGCCGCTACGAGCAGTACTTC. It specifies CAISYLAGGSRYEQYF.

The chain joins TRBV6-6 to TRBJ2-5, with D possibly matching TRBD1 (5 bases). CDR3 length: 16 amino acids. Germline V lookup: CDR1 MNHNY, CDR2 SVGAGI (reference sequence). V lost 4 bases, J lost 5 bases, and 20 bases lay in between. CDR3 DNA sequence: TGTGCCAGCAGTTCCGCAGGGCAACGCCCTCCCGAGACCCAGTACTTC. It specifies CASSSAGQRPPETQYF.

V gene TRBV28 combines with J gene TRBJ2-5; D is undetermined. The V and J ends lost 5 bases and 4 bases respectively, with 5 bases between them. This CDR3 comprises 11 residues. The germline gives CDR1 MDHEN, CDR2 SYDVKM. The CDR3 sequence is CASSIRETQYF. The CDR3 coding sequence is TGTGCCAGCAGTATCCGAGAGACCCAGTACTTC.

The rearrangement links TRBV7-2 to TRBJ2-1; the match to TRBD1 covers 11 bases. The germline gives CDR1 SGHTA, CDR2 FQGNSA. Unmatched junction bases numbered 8, after V lost 5 bases and J lost 5 bases. CDR3 length: 16 amino acids. The DNA of the CDR3 is TGTGCCAGCAGCCCTCGGGACAGGGGGGTCGACAATGAGCAGTTCTTC. The encoded protein is CASSPRDRGVDNEQFF.

This chain connects TRBV19 to TRBJ2-7; D perhaps matches TRBD2 (6 bases). V shed 5 bases and J shed 4 bases, with 9 bases lying between them. The CDR3 extends over 12 amino acids. Germline CDR1 and CDR2: LNHDA and SQIVND (reference sequence). CDR3 DNA sequence: TGTGCCAGTAGTCCGGGAGTTTACGAGCAGTACTTC. Encoded protein: CASSPGVYEQYF. Filled out from reference TRBV19 and TRBJ2-7, the complete variable domain reads DGGITQSPKYLFRKEGQNVTLSCEQNLNHDAMYWYRQDPGQGLRLIYYSQIVNDFQKGDIAEGYSVSREKKESFPLTVTSAQKNPTAFYLCASSPGVYEQYFGPGTRLTVT.

CDR3 nucleotide sequence: TGTGCCAGCAGCCAAGCAGGCCCAGGGGTCGGAAATCAGCCCCAGCATTTT. This gives the protein CASSQAGPGVGNQPQHF. The rearrangement uses TRBV3-1 (or the pseudogene TRBV3-2) and TRBJ1-5, with a tentative D call TRBD1 (6 bases). The germline V gene encodes CDR1 LGHDT and CDR2 YNNKEL (reference sequence). This CDR3 has 17 residues. V was shortened by 1 base and J by 4 bases, with 17 bases between the two germline ends.

The chain combines TRBV27 with TRBJ1-1; D is ambiguous. Trimming pared 1 base from V and 2 bases from J, leaving 17 bases between. Germline CDR1 reads MNHEY; CDR2 reads SMNVEV (reference sequence). The CDR3 sequence is 17 residues long. CDR3 nucleotide sequence: TGTGCCAGCAGTTTATTTTCGGATATGAGCGCAAACACTGAAGCTTTCTTT. Translation gives CASSLFSDMSANTEAFF.

The chain employs TRBV7-8 and TRBJ1-6; 7 bases fit TRBD1. Per germline, CDR1 SGHVS and CDR2 FQNEAQ. V shed 0 bases, J shed 10 bases, and the junction held 6 bases outside the gene matches. The CDR3 is 15 residues long. The CDR3 DNA sequence: TGTGCCAGCAGCTTAGCCCCGGACAGGTGGTCACCCCTCCACTTT. It encodes CASSLAPDRWSPLHF.

The chain is built from TRBV18 and TRBJ2-5; D might be TRBD1 (6 bases). The CDR3 has 14 amino acids. Looked up from germline, CDR1 is KGHSH and CDR2 is LQKENI. The germline V and J ends were trimmed by 2 bases and 4 bases, with 11 bases remaining between them. The CDR3 is CASSPRQEGETQYF. The DNA for the CDR3 is TGTGCCAGCTCACCAAGACAGGAAGGAGAGACCCAGTACTTC.

The chain couples TRBV9 to TRBJ1-5, with 7 bases fitting TRBD1. V trimming: 4 bases; J trimming: 6 bases; junction bases outside the gene matches: 4. The germline gives CDR1 SGDLS, CDR2 YYNGEE. This CDR3 comprises 13 residues. The CDR3 sequence: CASSTGQAQPQHF. DNA of the CDR3: TGTGCCAGCAGCACCGGACAGGCTCAGCCCCAGCATTTT. Looking up the rest from reference TRBV9 and TRBJ1-5 gives the full variable domain: DSGVTQTPKHLITATGQRVTLRCSPRSGDLSVYWYQQSLDQGLQFLIQYYNGEERAKGNILERFSAQQFPDLHSELNLSSLELGDSALYFCASSTGQAQPQHFGDGTRLSIL.

DNA of the CDR3: TGTGCTAGTGGTTTCGAGGGATTAGACGAGCAGTACTTC. It encodes CASGFEGLDEQYF. The chain recombines TRBV12-5 with TRBJ2-7; TRBD2 might be the D (5 bases). Between the trimmed V and J ends, which lost 3 bases and 5 bases, there was a span of 11 bases. CDR3 size: 13 residues. The V gene's germline CDR1 is LGHNT and CDR2 FRNRAP.

The chain links TRBV12-3 or TRBV12-4 to TRBJ1-5; D uncertain. The CDR3 covers 12 residues. V lost 7 bases and J lost 0, with 4 bases in between. In nucleotides, the CDR3 is TGTGCCAGCACAGGTAGCAATCAGCCCCAGCATTTT. Residues: CASTGSNQPQHF.

The gene calls are TRBV5-1 and TRBJ2-4; D is possibly TRBD1 (6 bases). Trimming stripped 0 bases from V and 8 bases from J, with 12 bases between. Germline loops: CDR1 SGHRS, CDR2 YFSETQ. The CDR3 is 14 amino acids. CDR3 sequence: CASSLGQGIDIQYF. The DNA of the CDR3 is TGCGCCAGCAGCTTGGGGCAGGGGATAGACATTCAGTACTTC.

CDR3 amino acids: CASSHASGIGNEQFF. The CDR3 DNA reads TGTGCCAGCAGCCATGCTAGCGGGATAGGTAATGAGCAGTTCTTC. The rearrangement links TRBV3-1 (or the pseudogene TRBV3-2) to TRBJ2-1; 9 positions match TRBD2. From germline, CDR1 is LGHDT and CDR2 YNNKEL (reference sequence). Unmatched junction bases numbered 7, after V lost 3 bases and J lost 7 bases. This CDR3 has 15 amino acids.

The gene calls are TRBV27 and TRBJ2-4, with D perhaps matching TRBD1 (6 bases). The CDR3 has 14 residues. From germline, CDR1 is MNHEY and CDR2 SMNVEV (reference sequence). The V end was cut by 5 bases, the J end by 7 bases, with 15 bases between. In DNA, the CDR3 is TGTGCCAGCAGTCCCCGGGACACACGGAACATTCAGTACTTC. Protein: CASSPRDTRNIQYF.

The J gene is TRBJ2-1, the V gene TRBV9, with 10 nucleotides matching TRBD2. Trimming removed 2 bases from V and 5 bases from J; junction bases left unmatched: 4. The CDR3 contains 15 residues. Looked up from germline, CDR1 is SGDLS and CDR2 is YYNGEE. DNA for the CDR3: TGTGCCAGCAGCGTCGGGACTAGCGTGAACAATGAGCAGTTCTTC. This sequence encodes CASSVGTSVNNEQFF.

V is TRBV3-1 (or the pseudogene TRBV3-2) and J is TRBJ1-4; TRBD1 is a possible D gene (6 bases). The germline V gene has CDR1 LGHDT and CDR2 YNNKEL (reference sequence). This CDR3 region has 17 residues. The ends were cut back, 4 bases at V and 6 bases at J, with 21 bases in the middle. The CDR3 region has the DNA TGTGCCAGCAGCCCGGGAAGGGACATCCGATTCTATGAAAAACTGTTTTTT. Protein product: CASSPGRDIRFYEKLFF.

This clone was detected a few times. This sequence joins TRBV7-2 and TRBJ2-7; tentative D call: TRBD1 (7 bases). V shed 2 bases and J shed 3 bases, with 23 bases lying between them. CDR1 and CDR2 (germline): SGHTA, FQGNSA. The CDR3 runs 18 residues. The CDR3 spells CASSLRRDSRTGDYEQYF. The CDR3 coding sequence is TGTGCCAGCAGCTTACGCCGGGACAGCAGAACGGGGGACTACGAGCAGTACTTC.

This chain links TRBV5-4 with TRBJ2-1; 7 bases match TRBD2. There are 15 residues in the CDR3. V lost 4 bases, J lost 4 bases, and 8 bases stayed unmatched. Germline CDR1 and CDR2: SGHNT and YYREEE (reference sequence). This CDR3 reads CASSTRASGYNEQFF. CDR3 sequence (DNA): TGTGCCAGCAGCACCCGGGCTAGCGGATACAATGAGCAGTTCTTC. The complete variable domain, with remaining parts taken from reference TRBV5-4 and TRBJ2-1, reads ETGVTQSPTHLIKTRGQQVTLRCSSQSGHNTVSWYQQALGQGPQFIFQYYREEENGRGNFPPRFSGLQFPNYSSELNVNALELDDSALYLCASSTRASGYNEQFFGPGTRLTVL.

CDR3 coding DNA: TGTGCCACCAGTGGAGACCCCGGGACAGGGACTCTTGTCGATGAGCAGTTCTTC. It codes for CATSGDPGTGTLVDEQFF. The V and J genes are TRBV24-1 and TRBJ2-1; 9 positions match TRBD1. The CDR3 runs to 18 residues. Germline V lookup: CDR1 KGHDR, CDR2 SFDVKD. The ends lost 5 bases at V and 8 bases at J; junction bases unmatched: 18.

The gene calls are TRBV7-8 and TRBJ2-5; unclear D gene. The CDR3 covers 13 residues. Germline CDR1 and CDR2: SGHVS and FQNEAQ. V was cut by 1 base and J by 2 bases, with 5 bases left in between. The CDR3 coding sequence is TGTGCCAGCAGCTTAGAGCTGCAAGAGACCCAGTACTTC. Its translation: CASSLELQETQYF. The whole variable domain, remainder taken from reference TRBV7-8 and TRBJ2-5, is GAGVSQSPRYKVAKRGQDVALRCDPISGHVSLFWYQQALGQGPEFLTYFQNEAQLDKSGLPSDRFFAERPEGSVSTLKIQRTQQEDSAVYLCASSLELQETQYFGPGTRLLVL.

This chain uses TRBV7-2 with TRBJ1-1; TRBD1 matches 7 bases. Germline V lookup: CDR1 SGHTA, CDR2 FQGNSA. The J segment lost 5 bases and the V segment lost 3 bases, leaving 6 bases of the junction unmatched. This CDR3 has 14 residues. This chain's CDR3 is CASSFTGARTEAFF. DNA for the CDR3: TGTGCCAGCAGCTTCACAGGGGCCCGAACTGAAGCTTTCTTT.